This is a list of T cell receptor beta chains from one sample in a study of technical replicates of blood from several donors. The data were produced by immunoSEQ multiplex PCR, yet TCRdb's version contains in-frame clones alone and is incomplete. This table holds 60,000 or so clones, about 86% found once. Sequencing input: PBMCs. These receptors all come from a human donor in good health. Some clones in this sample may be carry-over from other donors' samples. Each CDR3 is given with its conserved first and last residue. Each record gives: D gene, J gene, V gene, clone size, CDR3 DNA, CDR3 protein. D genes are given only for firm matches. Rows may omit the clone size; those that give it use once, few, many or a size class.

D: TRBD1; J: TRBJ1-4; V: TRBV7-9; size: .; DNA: TGTGCCAGCAGCTTAGGATTTAACAGGGGGGAAAAACTGTTTTTT; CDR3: CASSLGFNRGEKLFF
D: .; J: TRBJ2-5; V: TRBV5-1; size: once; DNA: TGCGCCAGCAGACAAGCAGGGGGGCGCATGGAGACCCAGTACTTC; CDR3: CASRQAGGRMETQYF
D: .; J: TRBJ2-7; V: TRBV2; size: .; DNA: TGTGCCAGCAGTAAGGGGGTTTACGAGCAGTACTTC; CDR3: CASSKGVYEQYF
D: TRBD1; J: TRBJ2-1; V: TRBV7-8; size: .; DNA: TGTGCCAGCAGCCAATGGACAGGGGGAGGCAATGAGCAGTTCTTC; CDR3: CASSQWTGGGNEQFF
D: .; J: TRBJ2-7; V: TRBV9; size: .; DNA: TGTGCCAGCAGCGTATCTACAGGGACCTACGAGCAGTACTTC; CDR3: CASSVSTGTYEQYF
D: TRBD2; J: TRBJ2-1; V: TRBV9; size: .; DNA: TGTGCCAGCAGCGTATTGACTAGCCAAAATGAGCAGTTCTTC; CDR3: CASSVLTSQNEQFF
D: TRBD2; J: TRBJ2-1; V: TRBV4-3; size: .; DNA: TGCGCCAGCAGCCAAGATGTTAGCGGGGTTTGGTATGAGCAGTTCTTC; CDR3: CASSQDVSGVWYEQFF
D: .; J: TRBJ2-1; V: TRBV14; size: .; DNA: TGTGCCAGCAGCCAAGATCGGTTAAGAGCGGCGGAGCAGTTCTTC; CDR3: CASSQDRLRAAEQFF
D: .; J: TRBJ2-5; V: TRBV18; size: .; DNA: TGTGCCAGCTCACCCACTCTGGAGGAGACCCAGTACTTC; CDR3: CASSPTLEETQYF
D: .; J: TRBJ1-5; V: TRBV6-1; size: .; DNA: TGTGCCAGCAGTGACACCGGGAGCTATCAGCCCCAGCATTTT; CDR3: CASSDTGSYQPQHF
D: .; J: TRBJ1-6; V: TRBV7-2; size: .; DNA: TGTGCCAGCAGCTTGCTAGGGGTTAATTCACCCCTCCACTTT; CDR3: CASSLLGVNSPLHF
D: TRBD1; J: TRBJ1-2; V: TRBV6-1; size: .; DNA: TGTGCCAGCAGTGAACCGACAGGGGGGTATGGCTACACCTTC; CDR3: CASSEPTGGYGYTF
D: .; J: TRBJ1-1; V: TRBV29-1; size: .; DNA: TGCAGCGTTGAAGGACAGGAGGACACTGAAGCTTTCTTT; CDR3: CSVEGQEDTEAFF
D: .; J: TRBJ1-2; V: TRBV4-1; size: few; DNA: TGCGCCAGCAGCCAAGGCGTTTTATTTACTACCTATGGCTACACCTTC; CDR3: CASSQGVLFTTYGYTF
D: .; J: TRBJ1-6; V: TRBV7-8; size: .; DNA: TGTGCCAGCAGCCGTGGACAGAATTCACCCCTCCACTTT; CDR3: CASSRGQNSPLHF
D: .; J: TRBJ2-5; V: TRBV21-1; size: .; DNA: TGTGCCAAAAACAATAGCCGGGAGACCCAGTACTTC; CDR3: CAKNNSRETQYF
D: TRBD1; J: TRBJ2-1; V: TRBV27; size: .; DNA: TGTGCCGGCAGTTTATGGGGACAGGGGGCGCGGAGCTCCTACAATGAGCAGTTCTTC; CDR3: CAGSLWGQGARSSYNEQFF
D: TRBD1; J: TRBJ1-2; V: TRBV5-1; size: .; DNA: TGCGCCAGCAGCTGGGAACCGGACAGGGGGCTTAATGGCTACACCTTC; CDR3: CASSWEPDRGLNGYTF
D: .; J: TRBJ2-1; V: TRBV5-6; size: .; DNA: TGTGCCAGCAGCTTGGTCGTGGGAGTGTTCAACAATGAGCAGTTCTTC; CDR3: CASSLVVGVFNNEQFF
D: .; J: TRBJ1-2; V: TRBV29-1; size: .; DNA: TGCAGCGCACCAACTCGGTCAAGCTATGGCTACACCTTC; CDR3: CSAPTRSSYGYTF
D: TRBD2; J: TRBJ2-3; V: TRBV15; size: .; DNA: TGTGCCACCAGCAGAGGTAGCGGGAGGTCAGATACGCAGTATTTT; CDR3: CATSRGSGRSDTQYF
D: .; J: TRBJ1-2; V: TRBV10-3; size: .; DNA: TGTGCCATCAGGGATTACGGGGGGGACTATGGCTACACCTTC; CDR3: CAIRDYGGDYGYTF
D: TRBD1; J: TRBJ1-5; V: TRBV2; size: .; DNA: TGTGCCAGCAGTGCGGACAGGGGGGCTAGCAATCAGCCCCAGCATTTT; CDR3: CASSADRGASNQPQHF
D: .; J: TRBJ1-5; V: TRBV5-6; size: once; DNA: TGTGCCAGCAGCTTTCAGGGTAGCAATCAGCCCCAGCATTTT; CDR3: CASSFQGSNQPQHF
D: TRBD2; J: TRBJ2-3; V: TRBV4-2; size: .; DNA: TGTGCCAGCAGCACCTCCGGGACTAGCGGGAGAGGAACGCAGTATTTT; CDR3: CASSTSGTSGRGTQYF
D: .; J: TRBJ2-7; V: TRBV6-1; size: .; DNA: TGTGCCAGCATTCCACACGCGGACAGATACGAGCAGTACTTC; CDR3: CASIPHADRYEQYF
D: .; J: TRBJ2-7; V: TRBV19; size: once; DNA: TGTGCCAGTAGCCTGACAGGCGGCTCCTACGAGCAGTACTTC; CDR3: CASSLTGGSYEQYF
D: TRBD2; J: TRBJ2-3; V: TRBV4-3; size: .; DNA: TGCGCCAGCAGCCAAGATGCGGGCGGGAGAGCAGATACGCAGTATTTT; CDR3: CASSQDAGGRADTQYF
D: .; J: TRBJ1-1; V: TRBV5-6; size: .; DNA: TGTGCCAGCAGCTTGGGCCAGGGGCCTGAAGCTTTCTTT; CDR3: CASSLGQGPEAFF
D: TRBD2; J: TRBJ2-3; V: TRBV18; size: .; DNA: TGTGCCAGCTCAGTACTAGCGGGGGATACAGATACGCAGTATTTT; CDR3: CASSVLAGDTDTQYF
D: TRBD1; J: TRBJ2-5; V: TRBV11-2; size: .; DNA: TGTGCCAGCAGCTTACCGGGACAGCAAGAGACCCAGTACTTC; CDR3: CASSLPGQQETQYF
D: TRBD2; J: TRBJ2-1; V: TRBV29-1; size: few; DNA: TGCAGCGTTAACGGACTAGCGGGCAGCAATGAGCAGTTCTTC; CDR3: CSVNGLAGSNEQFF
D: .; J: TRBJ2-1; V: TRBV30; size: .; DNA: TGTGCCTGGAGTGCTTTCGGCCTTGGAGGTGGGGATGAGCAGTTCTTC; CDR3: CAWSAFGLGGGDEQFF
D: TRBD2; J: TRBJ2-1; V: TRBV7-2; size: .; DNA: TGTGCCAGCAGCTCCGACCGGACTAGACACAATGAGCAGTTCTTC; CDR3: CASSSDRTRHNEQFF
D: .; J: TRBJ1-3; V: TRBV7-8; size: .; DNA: TGTGCCAGCAGCTTAGTTTCGCGAGGCAACACCATATATTTT; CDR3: CASSLVSRGNTIYF
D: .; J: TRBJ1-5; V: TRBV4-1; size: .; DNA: TGCGCCAGCAGAGCCAGGGCAGATAGCAATCAGCCCCAGCATTTT; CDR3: CASRARADSNQPQHF
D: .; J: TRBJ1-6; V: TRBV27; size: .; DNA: TGTGCCAGCAGACCCGAGAGCTCCTATAATTCACCCCTCCACTTT; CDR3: CASRPESSYNSPLHF
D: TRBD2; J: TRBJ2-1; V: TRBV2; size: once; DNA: TGTGCCAGCAGTCCTAGCGGGGGGGCGGAGAATGAGCAGTTCTTC; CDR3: CASSPSGGAENEQFF
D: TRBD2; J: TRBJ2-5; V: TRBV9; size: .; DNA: TGTGCCAGCTCCCCAGCGGGGGGGAACCAAGAGACCCAGTACTTC; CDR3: CASSPAGGNQETQYF
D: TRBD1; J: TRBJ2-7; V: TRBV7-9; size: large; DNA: TGTGCCAGCAGCCTCCGGGACAGGGTTGGCGAGCAGTACTTC; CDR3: CASSLRDRVGEQYF
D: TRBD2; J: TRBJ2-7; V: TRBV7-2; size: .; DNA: TGTGCCAGCAGCTTCTCTCTCTTAGCGGGAGGGGGGTGGTACTTC; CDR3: CASSFSLLAGGGWYF
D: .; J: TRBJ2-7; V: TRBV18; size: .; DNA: TGTGCCAGCTCACCACGGTCTAGTTGGGAGCAGTACTTC; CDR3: CASSPRSSWEQYF
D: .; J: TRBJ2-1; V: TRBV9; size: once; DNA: TGTGCCAGCAGCGTAGCCTGGGCTTACAATGAGCAGTTCTTC; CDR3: CASSVAWAYNEQFF